This T cell receptor (beta chain) derives from a study of graft-versus-host responses after intestinal transplantation. The wider study: Recipients had multivisceral, liver-intestinal, or isolated intestinal transplants. The study's findings and limits: The highest levels of circulating GvH clones went along with early declines in HvG clones after transplant.

The repertoire was sequenced with immunoSEQ multiplex PCR; TCRdb's copy has only in-frame clones and lacks some. The profile shows roughly 38,000 clones, nearly 95% of them singletons. To note about this clone: Its antigen is still unknown.

The germline V gene has CDR1 SGHDN and CDR2 FVKESK. The CDR3 totals 15 residues. Trimming pared 1 base from V and 2 bases from J, leaving 10 bases between. The chain combines TRBV14 with TRBJ2-3, with D unresolved. Specimen: unstimulated CD8+ T cells sorted from spleen or lymph node cells, collected before transplant. The sequence was obtained from a human donor who was the organ donor for an intestinal transplant. The CDR3 nucleotides are TGTGCCAGCAGCCAAGTCTCGGTCCCCACAGATACGCAGTATTTT. Residues: CASSQVSVPTDTQYF.